The 6 T cell receptor beta chains reported below all come from one sample, sequenced in a study of PD-1 blockade in classical Hodgkin lymphoma (dated by TCRdb to about 2020). The sample's time point label, decoded: cycle 4 day 1 (C4D1), after 5 to 7 weeks of nivolumab. Relapse after autologous stem cell transplantation had occurred in all trial patients, and cohorts A, B and C were distinguished by prior brentuximab vedotin exposure. The library was produced with the immunoSEQ multiplex PCR assay. The table comes from immuneACCESS by way of TCRdb, which keeps in-frame sequences with V and J called. Part of the clones is missing from these tables; in studies checked, under half for an unresolved V gene and the rest for unknown reasons. The sample profile shows 35,000 to 50,000 clones; roughly 69% of them were found once. The ten top clones hold approximately 2.6% of the sample. The sample in question was peripheral blood mononuclear cells (PBMCs), obtained before the fourth cycle of nivolumab. These receptors all come from a human donor with classical Hodgkin lymphoma.

This chain connects TRBV6-1 to TRBJ2-2; 7 nucleotides match TRBD2. The germline V gene encodes CDR1 MNHNS and CDR2 SASEGT. The trim removed 4 bases at V and 4 bases at J, leaving 6 bases unmatched. This CDR3 has 15 residues. The CDR3 spells CASSAASGATGELFF. DNA of the CDR3: TGTGCCAGCAGTGCGGCTAGCGGAGCCACCGGGGAGCTGTTTTTT.

This clone was detected a few times. The V gene is TRBV7-2, the J gene TRBJ1-1, with TRBD1 as a possible D gene (6 bases). Between the trimmed V and J ends, which lost 2 bases and 6 bases, there was a span of 16 bases. Germline-derived CDR1 and CDR2 are SGHTA and FQGNSA. The CDR3 covers 15 residues. CDR3 sequence (DNA): TGTGCCAGCAGCTTAAGTACAGGGAGAGGGGCTGAAGCTTTCTTT. Translating gives CASSLSTGRGAEAFF.

This clone was recorded only once. This chain joins TRBV11-2 and TRBJ1-3, with D unresolved. V lost 3 bases to trimming and J lost 4 bases, with 4 bases between them. The CDR3 spans 12 residues. In germline, CDR1 is SGHAT, CDR2 FQNNGV. Here the CDR3 DNA reads TGTGCCAGCAGCTTCAGGGGAAACACCATATATTTT. Amino acids: CASSFRGNTIYF.

The chain's CDR3 is CASSPATGPYEQYF. The CDR3 DNA reads TGTGCCAGTAGTCCGGCGACAGGCCCCTACGAGCAGTACTTC. V usage is TRBV19 and J usage is TRBJ2-7; the D gene is possibly TRBD1 (6 bases). The germline gives CDR1 LNHDA, CDR2 SQIVND (reference sequence). The ends were cut back, 5 bases at V and 2 bases at J, with 13 bases in the middle. CDR3 length: 14 amino acids.

The rearrangement uses TRBV28 and TRBJ2-3; the match to TRBD2 covers 9 bases. CDR3 length equals 19 residues. V dropped 3 bases and J dropped 5; count of bases not matched to a gene: 18. The germline V gene has CDR1 MDHEN and CDR2 SYDVKM. CDR3 sequence reads: CASSFPSVAGGPLGDTQYF. Here the CDR3 DNA reads TGTGCCAGCAGTTTCCCGAGCGTTGCGGGGGGGCCGCTCGGAGATACGCAGTATTTT.

The rearrangement links TRBV7-9 to TRBJ2-1; 10 nucleotides agree with TRBD2. V shed 4 bases, J shed 4 bases, and the junction held 10 bases outside the gene matches. The germline V gene encodes CDR1 SEHNR and CDR2 FQNEAQ (reference sequence). CDR3 length: 17 amino acids. CDR3 DNA: TGTGCCAGCAGCTCTTTAACCGGGACTAGCGAATACAATGAGCAGTTCTTC. This translates into CASSSLTGTSEYNEQFF. The variable domain in full, with the rest retrieved from reference TRBV7-9 and TRBJ2-1, is DTGVSQNPRHKITKRGQNVTFRCDPISEHNRLYWYRQTLGQGPEFLTYFQNEAQLEKSRLLSDRFSAERPKGSFSTLEIQRTEQGDSAMYLCASSSLTGTSEYNEQFFGPGTRLTVL.